A single sample is the source of the 5 T cell receptor beta chains below, sequenced in a study of identifying expanded T cells in peripheral blood. The repertoire was sequenced with immunoSEQ multiplex PCR; TCRdb's copy has only in-frame clones and lacks some. Found here are roughly 100,000 clones, 70% to 90% of them singletons; the top ten hold about a sixth. The material sequenced was blood. These TCRs come from a person aged 18 to 75 in good health.

The chain uses TRBV6-5 and TRBJ2-7, with TRBD2 as a possible D gene (7 bases). This CDR3 has 14 amino acids. Germline V CDR1 and CDR2: MNHEY, SVGAGI. Deletions cut 2 bases from V and 2 bases from J, with 10 bases between. The CDR3 sequence is CASSYGGAAYEQYF. The CDR3 region has the DNA TGTGCCAGCAGTTACGGGGGGGCAGCCTACGAGCAGTACTTC.

This clone was seen just once. V and J are TRBV7-6 and TRBJ2-7; D not certain. Trimming shortened V by 1 base and J by 6 bases, and 10 bases separated the two germline ends. In germline, CDR1 is SGHVS, CDR2 FNYEAQ. This CDR3 is 13 amino acids long. The DNA of the CDR3 is TGTGCCAGCAGCTTAGAATCTGGTCTCGAGCAGTACTTC. Its protein is CASSLESGLEQYF.

The V call is TRBV5-6, the J call TRBJ2-2; 9 positions match TRBD1. The CDR3 has 19 amino acids. With 4 bases clipped from V and 1 base from J, the junction kept 14 bases outside the gene matches. The germline CDR1 and CDR2 sequences are SGHDT and YYEEEE. The chain's CDR3 is CASSPRTGDLTWNTGELFF. Here the CDR3 DNA reads TGTGCCAGCAGCCCTAGGACAGGGGATCTGACATGGAACACCGGGGAGCTGTTTTTT.

J is TRBJ1-1 and V is TRBV10-3; D possibly corresponds to TRBD1 (5 bases). This CDR3 has 12 residues. V lost 5 bases, J lost 5 bases, and 9 bases lay in between. Germline CDR1 and CDR2: ENHRY and SYGVKD. The CDR3 region has the DNA TGTGCCATCAGTCAGGGTCGTACTGAAGCTTTCTTT. Amino acid sequence: CAISQGRTEAFF.

This chain joins TRBV5-6 and TRBJ1-1; D ambiguous. CDR1 SGHDT and CDR2 YYEEEE come from the germline V gene. Trimming shortened V by 4 bases and J by 5 bases, and 9 bases separated the two germline ends. The CDR3 length is 12 residues. The CDR3 is CASSLLGTEAFF. The CDR3 nucleotides read TGTGCCAGCAGCCTTCTAGGGACTGAAGCTTTCTTT. Filled out from reference TRBV5-6 and TRBJ1-1, the complete variable domain reads DAGVTQSPTHLIKTRGQQVTLRCSPKSGHDTVSWYQQALGQGPQFIFQYYEEEERQRGNFPDRFSGHQFPNYSSELNVNALLLGDSALYLCASSLLGTEAFFGQGTRLTVV.